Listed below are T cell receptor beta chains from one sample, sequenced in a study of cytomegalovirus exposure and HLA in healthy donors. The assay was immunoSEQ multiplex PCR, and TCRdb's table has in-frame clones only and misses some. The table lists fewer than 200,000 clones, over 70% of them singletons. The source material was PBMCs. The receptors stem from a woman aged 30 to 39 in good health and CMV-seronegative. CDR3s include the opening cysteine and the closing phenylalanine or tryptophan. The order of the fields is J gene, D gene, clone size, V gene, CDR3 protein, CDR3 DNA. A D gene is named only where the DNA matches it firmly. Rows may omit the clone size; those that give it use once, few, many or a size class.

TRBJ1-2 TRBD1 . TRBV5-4 CASSLGTGATGYTF TGTGCCAGCAGCTTAGGGACAGGGGCGACTGGCTACACCTTC
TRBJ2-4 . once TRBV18 CASSPLGQEGQYF TGTGCCAGCTCACCATTGGGCCAAGAGGGTCAGTACTTC
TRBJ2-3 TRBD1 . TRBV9 CASSSPLGGDRVSDTQYF TGTGCCAGCAGCTCCCCGCTCGGTGGGGACAGGGTGTCAGATACGCAGTATTTT
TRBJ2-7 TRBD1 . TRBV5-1 CASSFQGDSYEQYF TGCGCCAGCAGCTTCCAGGGGGACTCCTACGAGCAGTACTTC
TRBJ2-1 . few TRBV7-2 CASSDRYNEQFF TGTGCCAGCAGCGACAGGTACAATGAGCAGTTCTTC
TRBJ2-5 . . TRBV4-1 CASSQRGETQYF TGCGCCAGCAGCCAAAGGGGGGAGACCCAGTACTTC
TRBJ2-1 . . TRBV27 CASTGYGSHSYNEQFF TGTGCCAGCACGGGGTACGGTAGCCACTCCTACAATGAGCAGTTCTTC
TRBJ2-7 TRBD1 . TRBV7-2 CASSWTGGEYEQYF TGTGCCAGCAGCTGGACAGGGGGCGAGTACGAGCAGTACTTC
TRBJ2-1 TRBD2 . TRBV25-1 CASSEQLAGMGNEQFF TGTGCCAGCAGTGAACAGCTAGCGGGGATGGGCAATGAGCAGTTCTTC
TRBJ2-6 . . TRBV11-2 CASSLDGGSGANVLTF TGTGCCAGCAGCTTAGATGGCGGGTCTGGGGCCAACGTCCTGACTTTC
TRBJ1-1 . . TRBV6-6 CASSSLPGQNTEAFF TGTGCCAGCAGTTCTCTCCCGGGACAGAACACTGAAGCTTTCTTT
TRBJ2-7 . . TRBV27 CASSLSSQGYEQYF TGTGCCAGCAGTTTATCTTCCCAGGGTTACGAGCAGTACTTC
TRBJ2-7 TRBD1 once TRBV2 CASTPPSGGQGAREQYF TGTGCCAGCACCCCTCCTTCGGGGGGACAGGGGGCTCGAGAGCAGTACTTC
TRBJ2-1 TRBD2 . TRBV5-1 CASSLGGTSGVEGNEQFF TGCGCCAGCAGCTTGGGGGGGACTAGCGGGGTCGAGGGCAATGAGCAGTTCTTC
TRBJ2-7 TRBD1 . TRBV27 CASSRPDRATYEQYF TGTGCCAGCAGTAGACCGGACAGGGCAACCTACGAGCAGTACTTC
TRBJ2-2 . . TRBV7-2 CASSIGQIPNTGELFF TGTGCCAGCAGCATCGGACAGATTCCGAACACCGGGGAGCTGTTTTTT
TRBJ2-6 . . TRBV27 CASADSSGANVLTF TGTGCCAGCGCCGACAGCTCTGGAGCCAACGTCCTGACTTTC
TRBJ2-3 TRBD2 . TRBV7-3 CASRRTSGGTDTQYF TGTGCCAGCAGGAGGACTAGCGGGGGCACAGATACGCAGTATTTT
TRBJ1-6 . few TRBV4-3 CASSQDWQEGNSPLHF TGCGCCAGCAGCCAAGATTGGCAGGAGGGGAATTCACCCCTCCACTTT
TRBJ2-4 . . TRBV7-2 CASSPGQGRSANIQYF TGTGCCAGCAGCCCCGGTCAGGGAAGGTCCGCAAACATTCAGTACTTC
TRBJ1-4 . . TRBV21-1 CAIHNHRAPANEKLFF TGTGCCATACACAACCACAGGGCGCCAGCTAATGAAAAACTGTTTTTT
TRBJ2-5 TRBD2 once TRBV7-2 CASSEKLAGAETQYF TGTGCCAGCAGCGAAAAACTAGCGGGAGCGGAGACCCAGTACTTC
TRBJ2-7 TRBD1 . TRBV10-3 CAISGQGAPSYEQYF TGTGCCATCAGTGGACAGGGGGCCCCCTCCTACGAGCAGTACTTC
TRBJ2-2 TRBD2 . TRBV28 CASSGGAAGSTGELFF TGTGCCAGCAGCGGGGGGGCGGCGGGGTCCACCGGGGAGCTGTTTTTT
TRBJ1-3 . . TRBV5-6 CASSLGRPGSENTIYF TGTGCCAGCAGCTTGGGGCGTCCAGGGTCGGAAAACACCATATATTTT
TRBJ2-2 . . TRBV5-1 CASSPGQTNTGELFF TGCGCCAGCAGCCCCGGACAGACGAACACCGGGGAGCTGTTTTTT
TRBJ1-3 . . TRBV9 CASSPGSSSGNTIYF TGTGCCAGCAGCCCAGGGTCCAGCTCTGGAAACACCATATATTTT
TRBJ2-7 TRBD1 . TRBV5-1 CASSLGQGKNEQYF TGCGCCAGCAGCTTGGGACAGGGAAAAAACGAGCAGTACTTC
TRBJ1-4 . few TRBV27 CASKGIPGGEKLFF TGTGCCAGCAAGGGCATCCCGGGGGGGGAAAAACTGTTTTTT
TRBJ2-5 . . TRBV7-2 CASSYGGKETQYF TGTGCCAGCAGCTACGGGGGAAAGGAGACCCAGTACTTC
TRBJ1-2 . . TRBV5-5 CASSLVAITNYGYTF TGTGCCAGCAGCTTGGTAGCCATAACTAACTATGGCTACACCTTC
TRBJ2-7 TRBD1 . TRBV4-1 CASSLGTGGDYEQYF TGCGCCAGCAGCCTTGGGACAGGGGGAGACTACGAGCAGTACTTC
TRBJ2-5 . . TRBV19 CASSIASQETQYF TGTGCCAGTAGTATAGCCAGCCAAGAGACCCAGTACTTC
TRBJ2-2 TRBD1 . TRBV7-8 CASTDRGRYTGELFF TGTGCCAGCACCGACAGGGGCCGGTACACCGGGGAGCTGTTTTTT
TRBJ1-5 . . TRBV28 CASGWGEGNQPQHF TGTGCCAGCGGTTGGGGGGAGGGCAATCAGCCCCAGCATTTT
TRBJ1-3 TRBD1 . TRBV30 CAWDLTGTGNTIYF TGTGCCTGGGACTTGACAGGGACCGGAAACACCATATATTTT
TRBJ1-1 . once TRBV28 CASLRQMNTEAFF TGTGCCAGCCTCAGACAAATGAACACTGAAGCTTTCTTT
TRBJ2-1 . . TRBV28 CASTTGVNEQFF TGTGCCAGCACCACCGGGGTCAATGAGCAGTTCTTC
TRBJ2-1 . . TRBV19 CASSMNPGDNEQFF TGTGCCAGTAGTATGAATCCCGGGGACAATGAGCAGTTCTTC
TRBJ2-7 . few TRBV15 CATGAIYSYEQYF TGTGCCACCGGGGCAATCTATTCCTACGAGCAGTACTTC
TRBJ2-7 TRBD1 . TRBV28 CASSRRTGPYEQYF TGTGCCAGCAGTCGTCGGACAGGGCCCTACGAGCAGTACTTC
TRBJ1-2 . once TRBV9 CASSGTGGGGLGYGYTF TGTGCCAGCAGCGGAACCGGGGGGGGAGGATTGGGCTATGGCTACACCTTC
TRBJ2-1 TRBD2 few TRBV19 CASSSGLADYNEQFF TGTGCCAGTAGTTCGGGACTAGCGGACTACAATGAGCAGTTCTTC
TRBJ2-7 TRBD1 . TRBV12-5 CASSPGQLGYEQYF TGTGCTAGTAGCCCGGGACAGTTGGGATACGAGCAGTACTTC
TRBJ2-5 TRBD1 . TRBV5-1 CASRRTGQETQYF TGCGCCAGCAGAAGGACAGGGCAGGAGACCCAGTACTTC
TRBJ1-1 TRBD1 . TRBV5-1 CASSLFPQTGARVNTEAFF TGCGCCAGCAGCTTATTCCCCCAGACAGGGGCTCGGGTGAACACTGAAGCTTTCTTT
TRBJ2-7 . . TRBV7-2 CASSLGAVVGLGEQYF TGTGCCAGCAGCTTAGGAGCCGTGGTGGGCCTGGGCGAGCAGTACTTC
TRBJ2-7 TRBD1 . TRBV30 CAWSRSTGGSREQYF TGTGCCTGGAGTCGGTCGACAGGGGGCTCTAGGGAGCAGTACTTC
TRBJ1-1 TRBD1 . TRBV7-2 CASSPSWGTGGFF TGTGCCAGCAGCCCTAGCTGGGGGACAGGGGGTTTCTTT
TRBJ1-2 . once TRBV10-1 CAVQTGYGYTF TGCGCCGTCCAGACTGGTTATGGCTACACCTTC
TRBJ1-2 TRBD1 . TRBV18 CASSTETGIGYGYTF TGTGCCAGCTCGACCGAGACAGGGATAGGGTATGGCTACACCTTC
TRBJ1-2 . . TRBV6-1 CASSLLTDYGYTF TGTGCCAGCAGCTTGCTTACGGACTATGGCTACACCTTC
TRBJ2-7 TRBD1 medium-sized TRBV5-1 CASSLGQGRGYEQYF TGCGCCAGCAGCTTGGGACAGGGACGAGGCTACGAGCAGTACTTC